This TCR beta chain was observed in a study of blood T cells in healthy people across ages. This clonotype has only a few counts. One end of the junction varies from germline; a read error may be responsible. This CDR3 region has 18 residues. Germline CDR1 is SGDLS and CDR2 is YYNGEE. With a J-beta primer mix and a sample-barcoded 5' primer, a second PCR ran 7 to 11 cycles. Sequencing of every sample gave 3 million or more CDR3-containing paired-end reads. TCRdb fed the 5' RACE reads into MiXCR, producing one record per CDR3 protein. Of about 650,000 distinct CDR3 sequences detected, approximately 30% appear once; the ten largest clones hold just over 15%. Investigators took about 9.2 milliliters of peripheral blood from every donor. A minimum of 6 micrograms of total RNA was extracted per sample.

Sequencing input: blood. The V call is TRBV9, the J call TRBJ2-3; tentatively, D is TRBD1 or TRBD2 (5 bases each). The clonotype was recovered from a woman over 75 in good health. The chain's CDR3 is CVSSARLVGQGPSDTQYF. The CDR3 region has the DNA TGTGTCAGCAGCGCCCGACTTGTTGGGCAGGGACCCTCAGATACGCAGTATTTT.